The present TCR beta chain was sequenced within a study of prognosis after radiotherapy for stage I lung cancer. The CDR3 has 14 amino acids. The V segment lost 1 base and the J segment 4 bases; nucleotides outside the gene matches: 0. In germline, CDR1 is MGHRA, CDR2 YSYEKL. The genomic DNA TCR beta CDR3 region underwent two rounds of multiplex PCR. Used in first-round PCR were primers specific to each TRBV and TRBJ gene. TCRdb reprocessed the multiplex PCR reads with MiXCR, giving one entry per CDR3 protein. This table holds fewer than 25,000 distinct CDR3 sequences, around 26% found once. This clonotype has a count of ten or more.

The sequencing used PBMCs, collected before or after stereotactic body radiation therapy (not recorded which). The V call is TRBV4-1, the J call TRBJ1-5, with 8 bases aligning to TRBD1. The source is a donor over 45 with non-small cell lung cancer. The CDR3 bases are TGCGCCAGCAGCCAAGGACAGGGGAATCAGCCCCAGCATTTT. Residues: CASSQGQGNQPQHF.